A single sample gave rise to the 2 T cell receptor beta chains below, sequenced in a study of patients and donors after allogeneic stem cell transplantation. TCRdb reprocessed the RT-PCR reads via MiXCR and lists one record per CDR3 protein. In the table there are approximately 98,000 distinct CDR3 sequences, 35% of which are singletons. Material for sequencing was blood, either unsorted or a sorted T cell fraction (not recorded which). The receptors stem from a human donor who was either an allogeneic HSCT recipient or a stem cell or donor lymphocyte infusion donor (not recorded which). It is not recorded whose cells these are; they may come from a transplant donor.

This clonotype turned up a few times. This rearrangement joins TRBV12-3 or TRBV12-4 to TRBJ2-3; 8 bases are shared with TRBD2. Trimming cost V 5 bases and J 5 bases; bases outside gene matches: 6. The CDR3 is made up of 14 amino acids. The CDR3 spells CASSPGLVGDTQYF. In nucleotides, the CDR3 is TGTGCCAGCAGTCCGGGACTAGTGGGAGATACGCAGTATTTT.

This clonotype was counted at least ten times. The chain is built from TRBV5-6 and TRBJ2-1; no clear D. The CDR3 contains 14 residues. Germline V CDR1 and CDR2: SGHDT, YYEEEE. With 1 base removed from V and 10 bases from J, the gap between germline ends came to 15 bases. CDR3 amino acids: CASSLWGPGQEQFF. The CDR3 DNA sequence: TGTGCCAGCAGCTTGTGGGGTCCCGGGCAAGAGCAGTTCTTC.